This entry concerns a single TCR beta chain. The data were produced by immunoSEQ multiplex PCR, yet TCRdb's version contains in-frame clones alone and is incomplete. The sample comprises around 200,000 clones, 80% to 90% of which are singletons, and about 6% rests with the top ten. This entry comes from a study of blood T cell repertoires in COVID-19. Study summary: Sample material is recorded as cDNA or gDNA derived from T cells, B-cell-depleted T cells, or PBMCs.

V was clipped by 10 bases and J by 7 bases, with 16 bases between them. The CDR3 runs 12 residues. Germline CDR1 reads MNHEY; CDR2 reads SMNVEV (reference sequence). The chain employs TRBV27 and TRBJ1-2; maybe TRBD1 (6 bases). This sequence originates from a man in his fifties or sixties who had recovered from COVID-19. The material sequenced was peripheral blood. CDR3 residues: CATQTGLGGYTF. Written as DNA, the CDR3 is TGTGCCACCCAGACAGGATTAGGTGGCTACACCTTC.